These 13 T cell receptor beta chains came from one sample sequenced in a study of blood T cell repertoires in COVID-19. This table comes from immunoSEQ multiplex PCR, and its TCRdb copy is limited to in-frame clones, with some not included. The data contain over 250,000 clones, 65% to 90% of them singletons. Sequencing input: peripheral blood. The receptor set was obtained from a man between 50 and 59 years old with active or convalescent COVID-19.

This clone was recorded only once. The V and J genes are TRBV6-5 and TRBJ1-1; D remains ambiguous. V was clipped by 2 bases and J by 0 bases, with 7 bases between them. The CDR3 is 14 residues long. Germline CDR1 and CDR2: MNHEY and SVGAGI. CDR3 sequence (DNA): TGTGCCAGCAGTTACGGGCAGCTGAACACTGAAGCTTTCTTT. The encoded protein is CASSYGQLNTEAFF.

V usage is TRBV4-1 and J usage is TRBJ1-4; TRBD1 might be the D (5 bases). Trimming stripped 1 base from V and 5 bases from J, with 17 bases between. CDR1 MGHRA and CDR2 YSYEKL come from the germline V gene. The CDR3 is 17 residues long. DNA for the CDR3: TGCGCCAGCAGCCAAGCCGGCTGGGGCGGAGGGAATGAAAAACTGTTTTTT. As protein: CASSQAGWGGGNEKLFF.

This sequence joins TRBV7-9 and TRBJ1-6; a weak D match, TRBD1 (6 bases). This CDR3 comprises 14 residues. Germline lookup yields CDR1 SEHNR and CDR2 FQNEAQ (reference sequence). V lost 5 bases and J lost 7, with 12 bases in between. The CDR3 loop reads CASSQTGPNSPLHF. CDR3 DNA: TGTGCCAGCAGCCAGACAGGTCCAAATTCACCCCTCCACTTT.

For this clone: Other DNA sequences from this sample encode an identical CDR3 as well. The rearrangement links TRBV6-5 to TRBJ1-1; 7 nucleotides match TRBD1. Germline CDR1 is MNHEY and CDR2 is SVGAGI. After removal of 4 bases from V and 1 base from J, the junction contained 3 bases not matched to a gene. The CDR3 loop spans 14 amino acids. In DNA, the CDR3 is TGTGCCAGCAGTTGGGACAGAAAGAACACTGAAGCTTTCTTT. Amino acid sequence: CASSWDRKNTEAFF.

The rearrangement links TRBV5-4 to TRBJ1-5; D is uncertain. In germline, CDR1 is SGHNT, CDR2 YYREEE (reference sequence). Trimming removed 0 bases from V and 9 bases from J, with 10 bases in between. This CDR3 contains 13 residues. CDR3 bases: TGTGCCAGCAGCTTGGAGCCTGGGCCGCCCCAGCATTTT. Its protein is CASSLEPGPPQHF.

This chain links TRBV2 with TRBJ2-7; D possibly corresponds to TRBD2 (7 bases). The CDR3 loop spans 12 amino acids. Trimming cost V 6 bases and J 3 bases, with 9 bases left between them. Germline CDR1 and CDR2: SNHLY and FYNNEI. The CDR3 DNA follows: TGTGCCAGCAGAAGGGGGGGCTACGAGCAGTACTTC. Translating it yields CASRRGGYEQYF.

The chain is built from TRBV4-1 and TRBJ2-7; D is possibly TRBD1 (6 bases). Per germline, CDR1 MGHRA and CDR2 YSYEKL. This CDR3 spans 13 amino acids. V was clipped by 4 bases and J by 2 bases, with 9 bases between them. CDR3 bases: TGCGCCAGCAGCCCGGACAGAGCCTACGAGCAGTACTTC. Translating it yields CASSPDRAYEQYF.

The gene calls are TRBV6-6 and TRBJ2-3; the match to TRBD1 covers 10 bases. Germline-derived CDR1 and CDR2 are MNHNY and SVGAGI (reference sequence). The CDR3 has 16 amino acids. With V trimmed by 6 bases and J by 2 bases, 8 bases remained unmatched. The CDR3 reads CASSLGQGPLTDTQYF. DNA of the CDR3: TGTGCCAGCAGCCTGGGACAGGGGCCCCTCACAGATACGCAGTATTTT.

The rearrangement links TRBV7-2 to TRBJ2-1; TRBD2 aligns across 11 bases. The CDR3 consists of 15 residues. Germline trimming cut 1 base from V and 7 bases from J; bases unmatched to any gene: 3. In germline, CDR1 is SGHTA, CDR2 FQGNSA. In DNA, the CDR3 is TGTGCCAGCAGCTTAGTTAGACTAGCGGGAAATGAGCAGTTCTTC. Translated: CASSLVRLAGNEQFF.

V is TRBV28 and J is TRBJ2-1, with 10 bases matching TRBD2. From germline, CDR1 is MDHEN and CDR2 SYDVKM. V lost 6 bases and J lost 9; bases outside the gene matches: 11. CDR3 length: 15 residues. CDR3 loop: CASSLRVAGGTEQFF. The CDR3 nucleotides read TGTGCCAGCAGCCTCCGGGTAGCGGGAGGAACTGAGCAGTTCTTC.

J is TRBJ1-1 and V is TRBV12-1; the table names TRBD1, a call not compared with the DNA. TRBV12-1 is tagged as a pseudogene. This CDR3 is built from 15 residues. CDR3 protein: CASSFVGQTRTEAFF. The CDR3 nucleotides read TGTGCCAGCAGCTTTGTGGGACAGACTCGAACTGAAGCTTTCTTT.

This clone was counted a single time. The chain employs TRBV5-8 and TRBJ2-7; the match to TRBD2 covers 8 bases. This CDR3 contains 12 residues. Germline CDR1 SGHTS, CDR2 YDEGEE. V gave up 9 bases and J gave up 3 bases; unmatched junction bases: 5. As DNA, the CDR3 is TGTGCCACCCGTACTAGCGGCTACGAGCAGTACTTC. Residues: CATRTSGYEQYF.

The chain carries TRBV29-1 and TRBJ2-1; tentative D call: TRBD2 (6 bases). V was clipped by 6 bases and J by 8 bases, with 14 bases between them. Germline lookup yields CDR1 SQVTM and CDR2 ANQGSEA. The CDR3 runs 12 residues. The CDR3 is CSVAAGGDEQFF. CDR3 in DNA: TGCAGCGTAGCCGCCGGGGGTGATGAGCAGTTCTTC.